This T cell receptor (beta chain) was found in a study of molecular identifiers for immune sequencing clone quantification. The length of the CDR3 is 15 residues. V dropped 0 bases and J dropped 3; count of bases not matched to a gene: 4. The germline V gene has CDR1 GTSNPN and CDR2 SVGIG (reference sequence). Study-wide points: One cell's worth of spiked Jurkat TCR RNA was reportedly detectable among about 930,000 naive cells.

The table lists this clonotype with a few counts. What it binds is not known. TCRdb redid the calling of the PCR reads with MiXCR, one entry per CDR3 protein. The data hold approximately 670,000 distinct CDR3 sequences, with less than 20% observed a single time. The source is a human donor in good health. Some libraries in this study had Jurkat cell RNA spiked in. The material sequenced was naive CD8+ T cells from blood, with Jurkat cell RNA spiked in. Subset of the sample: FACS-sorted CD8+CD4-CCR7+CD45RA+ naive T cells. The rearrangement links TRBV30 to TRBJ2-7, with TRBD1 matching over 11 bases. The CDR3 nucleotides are TGTGCCTGGAGTGTGGGGACAGGGGGTTTCTACGAGCAGTACTTC. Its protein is CAWSVGTGGFYEQYF.